This T cell receptor (beta chain) was sequenced for a study of blood T cell repertoires in COVID-19. Allocation to cohorts depended on clinical history reported by the participants. The assay was immunoSEQ multiplex PCR, and TCRdb's table has in-frame clones only and misses some. The table lists about 180,000 clones, about 82% of them singletons. From germline, CDR1 is SEHNR and CDR2 FQNEAQ (reference sequence). Losses at the gene ends were 5 bases for V and 7 bases for J; bases not matched to a gene: 9. The CDR3 is made up of 14 amino acids. The V and J genes are TRBV7-9 and TRBJ2-7; TRBD2 agrees at 9 bases. The sequencing sample was made of PBMCs or T cells enriched from blood (not recorded which). The TCR sequence derives from a young woman who had recovered from COVID-19. The CDR3 here is CASSRTTSGGEQYF. DNA for the CDR3: TGTGCCAGCAGCCGTACGACTAGCGGAGGGGAGCAGTACTTC.